These 13 T cell receptor beta chains were sequenced from one sample in a study of blood T cell repertoires in COVID-19. Sequencing used immunoSEQ multiplex PCR; TCRdb keeps in-frame clones, though not all of them. In the table there are about 150,000 clones, approximately 86% of which are singletons. Sequencing input: peripheral blood. The receptors were gathered from a man in his 70s with acute or convalescent COVID-19.

The chain uses TRBV11-2 and TRBJ2-7; TRBD2 matches 9 bases. The J segment lost 4 bases and the V segment lost 3 bases, leaving 1 base of the junction unmatched. Germline loops: CDR1 SGHAT, CDR2 FQNNGV. The CDR3 length is 13 residues. The CDR3 here is CASSFSGSYEQYF. The CDR3 bases are TGTGCCAGCAGCTTTAGCGGGAGTTACGAGCAGTACTTC.

The V call is TRBV13, the J call TRBJ2-4; D perhaps matches TRBD1 (5 bases). The CDR3 sequence is 18 residues long. The germline CDR1 and CDR2 sequences are PRHDT and FYEKMQ (reference sequence). The V gene lost 5 bases and the J gene lost 0 bases, with 20 bases spanning the gap. CDR3 coding DNA: TGTGCCAGCAGCCTCCTGAGCCAGGGTGGCGGAGCCAAAAACATTCAGTACTTC. Protein product: CASSLLSQGGGAKNIQYF.

The chain has TRBV24-1 and TRBJ2-5; D gene unclear. The CDR3 loop spans 15 amino acids. Trimming cost V 4 bases and J 5 bases, with 16 bases left between them. Germline V gene sequence: CDR1 KGHDR, CDR2 SFDVKD. CDR3 sequence: CATSDPGRSEETQYF. CDR3 nucleotides: TGTGCCACCAGTGACCCTGGAAGGTCGGAGGAGACCCAGTACTTC.

The V call is TRBV4-3, the J call TRBJ1-1, with a possible D match to TRBD1 (6 bases). This CDR3 comprises 15 residues. CDR1 is LGHNA and CDR2 is YSLEER in the germline V gene. Trimming pared 1 base from V and 3 bases from J, leaving 12 bases between. CDR3 nucleotide sequence: TGCGCCAGCAGCCAAGCTAGGACAGACTACACTGAAGCTTTCTTT. Translation: CASSQARTDYTEAFF.

This clone occurred once. CDR3 sequence reads: CASSLGTSIPETQYF. Here the CDR3 DNA reads TGTGCCAGCAGCTTGGGGACTAGCATTCCTGAGACCCAGTACTTC. The rearrangement uses TRBV5-4 and TRBJ2-5; 8 positions match TRBD2. This CDR3 spans 15 amino acids. V lost 0 bases and J lost 5; bases outside the gene matches: 6. Germline V CDR1 and CDR2: SGHNT, YYREEE (reference sequence).

The rearrangement joins TRBV19 to TRBJ1-4; 11 bases align to TRBD1. Germline V gene data show CDR1 as LNHDA and CDR2 as SQIVND (reference sequence). J gave up 8 bases and V 6 bases, and 5 bases lay outside the gene matches. The CDR3 runs to 14 residues. This CDR3 is CASRRTGGLEKLFF. CDR3 sequence (DNA): TGTGCCAGTAGAAGGACAGGGGGCTTAGAAAAACTGTTTTTT.

This sequence joins TRBV7-2 and TRBJ1-6; D gene unclear. Germline V gene lookup returns CDR1 SGHTA and CDR2 FQGNSA. V lost 2 bases and J lost 4, with 21 bases in between. This CDR3 spans 19 amino acids. The CDR3 region is CASSLLSGAPEAYNSPLHF. CDR3 in DNA: TGTGCCAGCAGCTTACTCTCGGGAGCCCCGGAGGCTTATAATTCACCCCTCCACTTT.

The chain has TRBV29-1 and TRBJ1-2; 7 nucleotides line up with TRBD1. From germline, CDR1 is SQVTM and CDR2 ANQGSEA. This CDR3 region has 12 residues. V lost 7 bases to trimming and J lost 2 bases; unmatched junction nucleotides: 4. The CDR3 nucleotides are TGCAGCGCCGACAGGGAGAACTATGGCTACACCTTC. Amino acid sequence: CSADRENYGYTF.

V gene TRBV5-1 combines with J gene TRBJ2-7, with 13 bases matching TRBD2. The length of the CDR3 is 19 residues. Unmatched junction bases numbered 17, after V lost 4 bases and J lost 4 bases. CDR1 is SGHRS, CDR2 YFSETQ, per germline. The CDR3 here is CASSGSLAGGLNIGYEQYF. The DNA for the CDR3 is TGCGCCAGCAGCGGCTCACTAGCGGGAGGGCTCAATATCGGTTACGAGCAGTACTTC.

The CDR3 bases are TGTGCCAGCAGTTGGGGCGCAACAGATACGCAGTATTTT. Amino acids: CASSWGATDTQYF. The rearrangement uses TRBV12-3 or TRBV12-4 and TRBJ2-3; D might be TRBD1 (5 bases). Trimming removed 4 bases from V and 3 bases from J, with 8 bases in between. The CDR3 has 13 residues.

V usage is TRBV28 and J usage is TRBJ1-6; TRBD1 agrees at 7 bases. With 7 bases clipped from V and 6 bases from J, the junction kept 9 bases outside the gene matches. The CDR3 is 15 amino acids. Germline V gene lookup returns CDR1 MDHEN and CDR2 SYDVKM. The CDR3 nucleotides read TGTGCCAGCAAATTACAGGGGCCAAGTAATTCACCCCTCCACTTT. Protein sequence: CASKLQGPSNSPLHF. The whole variable domain, filled in from reference TRBV28 and TRBJ1-6, reads DVKVTQSSRYLVKRTGEKVFLECVQDMDHENMFWYRQDPGLGLRLIYFSYDVKMKEKGDIPEGYSVSREKKERFSLILESASTNQTSMYLCASKLQGPSNSPLHFGNGTRLTVT.

The rearrangement links TRBV5-1 to TRBJ2-5; TRBD1 matches at 9 bases. Germline values: CDR1 SGHRS, CDR2 YFSETQ. V shed 3 bases, J shed 4 bases, and the junction held 4 bases outside the gene matches. CDR3 length: 14 amino acids. CDR3 DNA sequence: TGCGCCAGCAGCTACAGGGGGCAAGGAGAGACCCAGTACTTC. Translation: CASSYRGQGETQYF.

The chain links TRBV19 to TRBJ1-4; TRBD1 aligns across 8 bases. This CDR3 spans 16 amino acids. CDR1 and CDR2 (germline): LNHDA, SQIVND (reference sequence). With 7 bases clipped from V and 0 bases from J, the junction kept 7 bases outside the gene matches. CDR3 sequence reads: CASKTGGRTTNEKLFF. In DNA form, the CDR3 reads TGTGCCAGTAAAACAGGGGGAAGGACAACTAATGAAAAACTGTTTTTT.